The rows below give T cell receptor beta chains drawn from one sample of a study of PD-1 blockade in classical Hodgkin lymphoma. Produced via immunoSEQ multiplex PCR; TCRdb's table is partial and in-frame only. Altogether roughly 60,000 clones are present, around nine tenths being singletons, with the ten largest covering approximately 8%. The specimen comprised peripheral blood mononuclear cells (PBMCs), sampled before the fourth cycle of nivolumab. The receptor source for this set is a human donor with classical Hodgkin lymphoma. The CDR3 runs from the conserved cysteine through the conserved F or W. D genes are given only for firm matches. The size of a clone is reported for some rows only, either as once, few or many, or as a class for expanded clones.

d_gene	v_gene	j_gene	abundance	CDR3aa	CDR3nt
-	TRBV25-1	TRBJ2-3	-	CASSSPGKSTQYF	TGTGCCAGCAGTAGCCCTGGGAAAAGTACGCAGTATTTT
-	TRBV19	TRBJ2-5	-	CASSIAPRVAGETQYF	TGTGCCAGTAGTATCGCCCCGAGGGTCGCAGGGGAGACCCAGTACTTC
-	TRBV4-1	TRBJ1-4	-	CASSQDLVRVNEKLFF	TGCGCCAGCAGCCAAGATCTAGTACGGGTGAATGAAAAACTGTTTTTT
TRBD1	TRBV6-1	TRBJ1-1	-	CASRAGQLNTEAFF	TGTGCCAGCAGGGCGGGACAGTTAAACACTGAAGCTTTCTTT
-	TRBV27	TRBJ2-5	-	CASSWGRGATQYF	TGTGCCAGCAGTTGGGGTCGGGGAGCGACCCAGTACTTC
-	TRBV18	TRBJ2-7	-	CASSHTYEQYF	TGTGCCAGCTCACACACCTACGAGCAGTACTTC
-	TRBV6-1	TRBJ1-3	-	CASSERQGGSGNTIYF	TGTGCCAGCAGTGAACGCCAGGGCGGCTCTGGAAACACCATATATTTT
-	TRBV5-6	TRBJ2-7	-	CASSLRQSISYEQYF	TGTGCCAGCAGCTTGAGGCAGTCAATTTCCTACGAGCAGTACTTC
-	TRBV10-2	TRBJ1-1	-	CASSESQGSGRAFF	TGCGCCAGCAGTGAGTCGCAAGGGTCAGGAAGAGCTTTCTTT
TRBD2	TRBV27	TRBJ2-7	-	CASSSPGTSGDPYEQYF	TGTGCCAGCAGTTCTCCCGGGACTAGCGGGGATCCCTACGAGCAGTACTTC
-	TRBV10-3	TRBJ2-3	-	CAISKTGSTDTQYF	TGTGCCATCAGTAAGACCGGGAGCACAGATACGCAGTATTTT
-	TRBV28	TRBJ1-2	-	CASLPWTRHYGYTF	TGTGCCAGCCTTCCATGGACGCGACACTATGGCTACACCTTC
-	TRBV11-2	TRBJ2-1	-	CASSTRDFRNEQFF	TGTGCCAGCAGCACCCGGGATTTTAGGAATGAGCAGTTCTTC
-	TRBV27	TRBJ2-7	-	CASSSTPFRGRDEQYF	TGTGCCAGCAGTTCCACTCCTTTCAGGGGACGGGACGAGCAGTACTTC
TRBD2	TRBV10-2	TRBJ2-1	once	CASRRLAGGISYNEQFF	TGCGCCAGCAGACGACTAGCGGGGGGAATCTCCTACAATGAGCAGTTCTTC
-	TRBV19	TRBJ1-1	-	CASSVMNTEAFF	TGTGCCAGTAGTGTCATGAACACTGAAGCTTTCTTT
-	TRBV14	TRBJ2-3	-	CASSRIDRYPPWTQYF	TGTGCCAGCAGCCGTATCGACAGGTACCCACCCTGGACGCAGTATTTT
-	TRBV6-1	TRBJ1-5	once	CASSEGASLGESNQPQHF	TGTGCCAGCAGTGAAGGGGCGTCCCTGGGGGAGAGCAATCAGCCCCAGCATTTT
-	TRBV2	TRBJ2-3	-	CASSWGSLGTDTQYF	TGTGCCAGCAGCTGGGGCTCCCTAGGGACAGATACGCAGTATTTT
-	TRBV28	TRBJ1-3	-	CASSLRSISGNTIYF	TGTGCCAGCAGTTTAAGATCAATATCTGGAAACACCATATATTTT
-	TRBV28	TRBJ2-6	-	CASTAGPGANVLTF	TGTGCCAGCACCGCGGGGCCTGGGGCCAACGTCCTGACTTTC
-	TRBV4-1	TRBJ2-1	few	CASSQPGQVGGRGYNEQFF	TGCGCCAGCAGCCAGCCGGGACAGGTGGGCGGGAGGGGGTACAATGAGCAGTTCTTC
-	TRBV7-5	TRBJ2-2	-	CARSSDRVNTGELFF	TGTGCCAGAAGTTCAGACAGGGTGAACACCGGGGAGCTGTTTTTT
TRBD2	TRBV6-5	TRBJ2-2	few	CASSLGLADTGELFF	TGTGCCAGCAGCCTCGGACTAGCGGACACCGGGGAGCTGTTTTTT
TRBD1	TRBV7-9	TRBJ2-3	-	CASGGQGADTQYF	TGTGCCAGCGGGGGACAGGGGGCAGATACGCAGTATTTT
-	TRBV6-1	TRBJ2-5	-	CASSGQYQETQYF	TGTGCCAGCTCTGGACAGTACCAAGAGACCCAGTACTTC
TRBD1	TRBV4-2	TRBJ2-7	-	CASSQAGTASYEQYF	TGTGCCAGCAGCCAAGCCGGGACAGCCTCCTACGAGCAGTACTTC
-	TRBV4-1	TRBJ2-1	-	CASSNSWDEQFF	TGCGCCAGCAGCAACTCGTGGGATGAGCAGTTCTTC
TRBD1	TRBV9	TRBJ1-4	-	CASSEGAGTTNEKLFF	TGTGCCAGCAGCGAGGGGGCGGGGACAACTAATGAAAAACTGTTTTTT
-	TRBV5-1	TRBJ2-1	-	CASSVVAGSYNEQFF	TGCGCCAGCAGCGTGGTGGCGGGATCTTACAATGAGCAGTTCTTC
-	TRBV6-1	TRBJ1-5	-	CASSELWYIPFGQPSSQPQHF	TGTGCCAGCAGTGAACTATGGTACATCCCTTTTGGCCAACCATCCAGCCAGCCCCAGCATTTT
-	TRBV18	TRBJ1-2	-	CASSPPITPGNYGYTF	TGTGCCAGCTCACCACCGATCACCCCAGGCAACTATGGCTACACCTTC
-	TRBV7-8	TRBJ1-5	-	CASSFRQGNQPQHF	TGTGCCAGCAGCTTCCGACAAGGCAATCAGCCCCAGCATTTT
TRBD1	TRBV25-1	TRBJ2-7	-	CASSGGQTYEQYF	TGTGCCAGCAGTGGGGGACAGACCTACGAGCAGTACTTC
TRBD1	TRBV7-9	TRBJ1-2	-	CASGHTGEGYGYTF	TGTGCCAGCGGACATACAGGGGAGGGCTATGGCTACACCTTC
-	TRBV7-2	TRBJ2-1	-	CASSLQYNEQFF	TGTGCCAGCAGCTTACAGTACAATGAGCAGTTCTTC
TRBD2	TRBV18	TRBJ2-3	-	CASQGGHTDTQYF	TGTGCCAGCCAGGGAGGGCATACAGATACGCAGTATTTT
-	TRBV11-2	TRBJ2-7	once	CASSLFQGSSYEQYF	TGTGCCAGCAGCTTATTTCAGGGAAGCTCCTACGAGCAGTACTTC
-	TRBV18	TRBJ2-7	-	CASSASLGTNNEQYF	TGTGCCAGCTCAGCCTCATTAGGGACAAATAACGAGCAGTACTTC
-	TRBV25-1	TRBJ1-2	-	CASSDYYGYTF	TGTGCCAGCAGTGACTACTATGGCTACACCTTC
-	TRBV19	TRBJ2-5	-	CASSITSGWEETQYF	TGTGCCAGTAGTATCACTAGTGGGTGGGAAGAGACCCAGTACTTC
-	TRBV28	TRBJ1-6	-	CASSLGREGSSYNSPLHF	TGTGCCAGCAGTTTAGGCAGGGAGGGGAGCTCCTATAATTCACCCCTCCACTTT
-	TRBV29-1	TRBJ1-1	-	CSVQITEAFF	TGCAGCGTCCAGATCACTGAAGCTTTCTTT
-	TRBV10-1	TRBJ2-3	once	CASSDGWGRSTDTQYF	TGCGCCAGCAGTGACGGGTGGGGCCGGTCCACAGATACGCAGTATTTT
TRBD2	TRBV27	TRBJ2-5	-	CASSERLAGEETQYF	TGTGCCAGCAGTGAAAGACTAGCGGGAGAAGAGACCCAGTACTTC
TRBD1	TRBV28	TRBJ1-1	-	CASSATGQGIGEAFF	TGTGCCAGCAGTGCCACGGGACAGGGGATCGGTGAAGCTTTCTTT
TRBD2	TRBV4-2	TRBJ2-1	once	CASSQDRPSGGNEQFF	TGTGCCAGCAGCCAAGATCGTCCTAGCGGGGGGAATGAGCAGTTCTTC
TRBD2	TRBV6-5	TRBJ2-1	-	CASSYLAGGPGEQFF	TGTGCCAGCAGTTACCTAGCGGGGGGGCCGGGGGAGCAGTTCTTC
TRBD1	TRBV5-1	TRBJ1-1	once	CASSPATDRKTEAFF	TGCGCCAGCAGCCCAGCAACGGACAGGAAAACTGAAGCTTTCTTT
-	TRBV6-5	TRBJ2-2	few	CASTRQRMNTGELFF	TGTGCCAGTACTAGACAGCGGATGAACACCGGGGAGCTGTTTTTT
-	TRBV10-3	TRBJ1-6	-	CAITDRLNSPLHF	TGTGCCATCACCGACAGGCTTAATTCACCCCTCCACTTT
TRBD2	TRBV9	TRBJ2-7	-	CASSQTSGSSSYEQYF	TGTGCCAGCAGTCAGACTAGCGGGTCGAGCTCCTACGAGCAGTACTTC
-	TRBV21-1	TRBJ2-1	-	CAIAGVYNEQFF	TGTGCCATAGCGGGAGTCTACAATGAGCAGTTCTTC